Listed below are T cell receptor beta chains from one sample, sequenced in a study of OX40 agonist ivuxolimab in advanced cancers. The assay was immunoSEQ multiplex PCR, and TCRdb's table has in-frame clones only and misses some. Of more than 55,000 clones in the sample, roughly 86% were seen once. The sample in question was CD4+ or CD8+ T cells sorted from blood, obtained in a trial of the OX40 agonist ivuxolimab. All receptors derive from an adult with an advanced solid tumor such as melanoma, head and neck, liver or kidney cancer. Each CDR3 is given with its conserved first and last residue. The order of the fields is J gene, V gene, clone size, CDR3 protein. Rows may omit the clone size; those that give it use once, few, many or a size class.

TRBJ1-2,TRBV28,.,CASSPGSHYGYTF
TRBJ2-5,TRBV2,.,CASGPGLAGAKTQYF
TRBJ2-5,TRBV20-1,.,CSARGETQYF
TRBJ2-7,TRBV7-2,.,CASGLWLQGVGGEQYF
TRBJ1-2,TRBV6-5,once,CASSYGGQGFYGYTF
TRBJ2-3,TRBV7-9,.,CASSLGQGADTQYF
TRBJ2-3,TRBV19,.,CASSTGLAGLTDTQYF
TRBJ1-2,TRBV14,few,CASSLGMALGGYTF
TRBJ2-1,TRBV14,.,CASSYVAGGYNEQFF
TRBJ2-2,TRBV30,.,CAWSVWLAGEGGNTGELFF
TRBJ2-2,TRBV5-1,.,CASSLTDGELFF
TRBJ2-3,TRBV7-2,few,CASSLGTLRVADTDTQYF
TRBJ2-5,TRBV6-1,.,CASNEDSGTGRETQYF
TRBJ1-1,TRBV7-8,.,CASSGTGGLNTEAFF
TRBJ1-4,TRBV2,.,CASTPGQGNEKLFF
TRBJ2-7,TRBV7-2,.,CASSLGPGSYEQYF
TRBJ2-2,TRBV12-5,.,CASGLVSGGYTGELFF
TRBJ2-7,TRBV7-3,.,CASSLTGQGYEQYF
TRBJ2-5,TRBV5-4,once,CASRLDFGQQETQYF
.,TRBV18,.,CASSPIGQGEYEQYF
TRBJ1-1,TRBV7-8,.,CASSQVRALKYTEAFF
TRBJ2-3,TRBV29-1,once,CSVDRLGDTQYF
TRBJ1-3,TRBV6-1,.,CASSEGLILRNTIYF
TRBJ2-2,TRBV18,.,CASSPPGGPNTGELFF
TRBJ1-3,TRBV5-1,.,CASNDRVHSGNTIYF
TRBJ2-1,TRBV20-1,medium-sized,CSAPGPNEQFF
TRBJ1-2,TRBV18,.,CASSETGVDYGYTF
TRBJ2-7,TRBV5-1,.,CASSKRSPDEQYF
TRBJ2-7,TRBV6-4,.,CASSRTFTGLRDEQYF
TRBJ2-7,TRBV15,.,CATSRVAHEQYF
TRBJ2-5,TRBV11-2,.,CASSLGSRETQYF
TRBJ1-2,TRBV21-1,.,CASSTAPDRAHGYTF
TRBJ2-6,TRBV5-6,.,CASSPQGASSGANVLTF